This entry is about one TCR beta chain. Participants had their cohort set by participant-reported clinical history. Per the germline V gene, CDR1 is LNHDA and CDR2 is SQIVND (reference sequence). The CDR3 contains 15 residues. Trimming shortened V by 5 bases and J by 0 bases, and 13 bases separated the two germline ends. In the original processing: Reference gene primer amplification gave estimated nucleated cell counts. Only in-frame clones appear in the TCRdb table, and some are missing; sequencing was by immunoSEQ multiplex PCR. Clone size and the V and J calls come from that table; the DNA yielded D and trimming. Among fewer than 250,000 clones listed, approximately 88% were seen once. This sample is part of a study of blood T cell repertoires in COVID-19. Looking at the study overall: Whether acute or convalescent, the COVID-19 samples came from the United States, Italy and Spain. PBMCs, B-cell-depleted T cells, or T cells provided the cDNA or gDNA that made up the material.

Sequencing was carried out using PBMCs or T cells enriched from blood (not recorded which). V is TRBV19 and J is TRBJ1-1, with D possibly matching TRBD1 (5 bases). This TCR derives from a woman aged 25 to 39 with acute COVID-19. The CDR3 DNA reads TGTGCCAGTAGTCCTAGGGGTTCAATGAACACTGAAGCTTTCTTT. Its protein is CASSPRGSMNTEAFF.